This T cell receptor beta chain originates from a study of chemoradiotherapy in HPV16-positive cancers. Notes on this clone: The antigen is not known.

Study conclusions and caveats: HPV-specific T cells were functionally defined from only two HPV16-positive patients.

Clones were sequenced by immunoSEQ multiplex PCR, and TCRdb holds only the in-frame ones, with some missing. The sample shows 7,000 to 9,500 clones, around 80% of them seen only once. In germline, CDR1 is GTSNPN, CDR2 SVGIG (reference sequence). This CDR3 is 12 amino acids long. Trimming at V came to 6 bases and at J to 5 bases, leaving 7 bases not matched to a gene. The chain combines TRBV30 with TRBJ2-7; 7 bases agree with TRBD2. The sample was taken from a patient who underwent chemoradiotherapy. The source is a human donor with HPV-associated anogenital cancer. CDR3 loop: CACRGGSDEQYF. CDR3 sequence (DNA): TGTGCCTGCCGGGGAGGGTCGGACGAGCAGTACTTC.